What follows are 29 T cell receptor beta chains derived from one specimen sequenced in a study of blood T cell repertoires in COVID-19. Some clones are missing from TCRdb's copy, which holds only in-frame ones; the method was immunoSEQ multiplex PCR. This sample has 150,000 or so clones, with around 83% found just once. What was sequenced was peripheral blood. These receptors came from a woman aged 80 or over with acute or convalescent COVID-19.

The genes are TRBV14 and TRBJ1-5, with D unresolved. From germline, CDR1 is SGHDN and CDR2 FVKESK. V lost 2 bases to trimming and J lost 2 bases, with 4 bases between them. CDR3 length equals 13 residues. The CDR3 coding sequence is TGTGCCAGCAGCCAACAGGGCAATCAGCCCCAGCATTTT. Its protein product is CASSQQGNQPQHF.

The gene calls are TRBV2 and TRBJ2-2; TRBD2 matches at 11 bases. The CDR3 spans 17 residues. Germline CDR1 SNHLY, CDR2 FYNNEI. Trimming removed 10 bases from V and 2 bases from J; junction bases left unmatched: 12. The CDR3 reads CAIFRLAGPTNTGELFF. Here the CDR3 DNA reads TGTGCCATCTTTCGACTAGCGGGGCCCACAAACACCGGGGAGCTGTTTTTT.

This chain uses TRBV5-4 with TRBJ1-1; TRBD1 agrees at 8 bases. The CDR3 length is 15 residues. Germline CDR1 and CDR2: SGHNT and YYREEE (reference sequence). J gave up 4 bases and V 4 bases, and 9 bases lay outside the gene matches. The DNA of the CDR3 is TGTGCCAGCAGCATATATAACAGGGGGTCCACTGAAGCTTTCTTT. It translates to CASSIYNRGSTEAFF.

The chain is built from TRBV12-5 and TRBJ1-5, with D maybe TRBD1 (5 bases). The V end lost 3 bases, the J end lost 0 bases, and 12 bases lay between the germline ends. This CDR3 contains 16 residues. CDR1 LGHNT and CDR2 FRNRAP come from the germline V gene. DNA for the CDR3: TGTGCTAGTGGTTTCAGTACAGGACCTAGCAATCAGCCCCAGCATTTT. This translates into CASGFSTGPSNQPQHF.

The chain recombines TRBV2 with TRBJ1-6, with D perhaps TRBD1 (5 bases). The CDR3 totals 12 residues. The V end lost 6 bases, the J end lost 12 bases, and 12 bases lay between the germline ends. From germline, CDR1 is SNHLY and CDR2 FYNNEI. The DNA for the CDR3 is TGTGCCAGCAGAAGGACGGGGGGACCCCTCCACTTT. This encodes CASRRTGGPLHF. Using reference TRBV2 and TRBJ1-6 for the parts outside the CDR3, the full variable domain is EPEVTQTPSHQVTQMGQEVILRCVPISNHLYFYWYRQILGQKVEFLVSFYNNEISEKSEIFDDQFSVERPDGSNFTLKIRSTKLEDSAMYFCASRRTGGPLHFGNGTRLTVT.

This clone was seen only once. The chain employs TRBV4-3 and TRBJ1-1; 9 nucleotides align to TRBD1. The CDR3 runs 15 residues. The germline gives CDR1 LGHNA, CDR2 YSLEER. The V segment lost 2 bases and the J segment 4 bases; nucleotides outside the gene matches: 5. CDR3 coding DNA: TGCGCCAGCAGCCAAACGCAGGACAGGGGCACTGAAGCTTTCTTT. Encoded protein: CASSQTQDRGTEAFF.

The V call is TRBV18, the J call TRBJ1-2; possible D gene TRBD1, 5 bases. Trimming shortened V by 3 bases and J by 3 bases, and 8 bases separated the two germline ends. Germline lookup yields CDR1 KGHSH and CDR2 LQKENI. This CDR3 contains 13 residues. CDR3 DNA sequence: TGTGCCAGCTCACCCAAGACAGACTATGGCTACACCTTC. Its protein is CASSPKTDYGYTF.

The rearrangement links TRBV5-1 to TRBJ2-5; D may be TRBD1 (6 bases). Germline loops: CDR1 SGHRS, CDR2 YFSETQ. With 0 bases removed from V and 4 bases from J, the gap between germline ends came to 13 bases. This CDR3 contains 15 residues. The CDR3 loop reads CASSLAWGRGETQYF. CDR3 coding DNA: TGCGCCAGCAGCTTGGCCTGGGGCAGGGGAGAGACCCAGTACTTC. The whole variable domain, filled in from reference TRBV5-1 and TRBJ2-5, reads KAGVTQTPRYLIKTRGQQVTLSCSPISGHRSVSWYQQTPGQGLQFLFEYFSETQRNKGNFPGRFSGRQFSNSRSEMNVSTLELGDSALYLCASSLAWGRGETQYFGPGTRLLVL.

In its sample, this clone was seen once. The rearrangement joins TRBV20-1 to TRBJ1-2; tentatively, D is TRBD1 (6 bases). This CDR3 spans 12 amino acids. CDR1 is DFQATT, CDR2 SNEGSKA, per germline (reference sequence). V lost 3 bases, J lost 5 bases, and 10 bases lay in between. The CDR3 nucleotides are TGCAGTGCTAGTACAGGGAAGTATGGCTACACCTTC. As protein: CSASTGKYGYTF.

The genes are TRBV6-6 and TRBJ1-2; 7 bases align to TRBD1. The germline gives CDR1 MNHNY, CDR2 SVGAGI (reference sequence). The CDR3 contains 13 residues. With V trimmed by 6 bases and J by 3 bases, 4 bases remained unmatched. CDR3 DNA sequence: TGTGCCAGCAGAAGAACAGGGGACTATGGCTACACCTTC. It is translated as CASRRTGDYGYTF.

This clone was seen a handful of times. Other nucleotide sequences from this sample produce the same CDR3. The chain combines TRBV7-3 with TRBJ1-1; D call uncertain. V was trimmed by 1 base and J by 1 base, leaving 7 bases between them. From germline, CDR1 is SGHTA and CDR2 FQGTGA. The CDR3 is 14 amino acids. The CDR3 DNA reads as TGTGCCAGCAGCTTAAGTGCGGGGAACACTGAAGCTTTCTTT. It specifies CASSLSAGNTEAFF.

The chain links TRBV4-2 to TRBJ1-2; maybe TRBD1 (5 bases). This CDR3 has 15 amino acids. Looked up from germline, CDR1 is LGHNA and CDR2 is YNFKEQ. Trimming removed 0 bases at V and 8 bases at J, with 16 bases between. The CDR3 DNA reads TGTGCCAGCAGCCAAGATCCCGGGGGGTTTGAAGGCTACACCTTC. It specifies CASSQDPGGFEGYTF.

The V gene is TRBV19, the J gene TRBJ1-5; the match to TRBD1 covers 11 bases. Germline V lookup: CDR1 LNHDA, CDR2 SQIVND (reference sequence). There are 14 residues in the CDR3. Trimming cost V 2 bases and J 7 bases; bases outside gene matches: 1. CDR3: CASSIRTGGQPQHF. In DNA form, the CDR3 reads TGTGCCAGTAGTATACGGACAGGGGGCCAGCCCCAGCATTTT. Looking up the rest from reference TRBV19 and TRBJ1-5 gives the full variable domain: DGGITQSPKYLFRKEGQNVTLSCEQNLNHDAMYWYRQDPGQGLRLIYYSQIVNDFQKGDIAEGYSVSREKKESFPLTVTSAQKNPTAFYLCASSIRTGGQPQHFGDGTRLSIL.

This clone was seen only a few times. The V and J genes are TRBV5-8 and TRBJ1-5; D call uncertain. V was cut by 0 bases and J by 7 bases, with 8 bases left in between. CDR1 is SGHTS and CDR2 is YDEGEE in the germline V gene. The CDR3 covers 13 residues. CDR3 DNA sequence: TGTGCCAGCAGCTTGGATCTGGGCCAGCCCCAGCATTTT. The encoded protein is CASSLDLGQPQHF. The whole variable domain, remainder taken from reference TRBV5-8 and TRBJ1-5, is EAGVTQSPTHLIKTRGQQATLRCSPISGHTSVYWYQQALGLGLQFLLWYDEGEERNRGNFPPRFSGRQFPNYSSELNVNALELEDSALYLCASSLDLGQPQHFGDGTRLSIL.

The chain links TRBV20-1 to TRBJ2-3; 7 nucleotides agree with TRBD2. Per germline, CDR1 DFQATT and CDR2 SNEGSKA (reference sequence). CDR3 size: 15 residues. J was trimmed by 6 bases and V by 3 bases; bases with no gene match: 12. This CDR3 reads CSASSPGTISDTQYF. In DNA form, the CDR3 reads TGCAGTGCTAGTTCCCCCGGGACTATTTCCGATACGCAGTATTTT.

The rearrangement joins TRBV2 to TRBJ1-1; 10 bases map to TRBD1. CDR3 length: 14 residues. The V gene's germline CDR1 is SNHLY and CDR2 FYNNEI. V lost 5 bases to trimming and J lost 8 bases; unmatched junction nucleotides: 8. The CDR3 region has the DNA TGTGCCAGCAGTACCGGGACAGGGGCGACGGAAGCTTTCTTT. This codes for CASSTGTGATEAFF.

This clone was observed a single time. V and J are TRBV25-1 and TRBJ1-4; the D gene is possibly TRBD1 (5 bases). CDR3 length: 16 amino acids. V dropped 5 bases and J dropped 4 bases, with 17 bases sitting between them. Germline V gene sequence: CDR1 MGHDK, CDR2 SYGVNS. The CDR3 nucleotides read TGTGCCAGCAGTCCAAATGTAGGCCAGGGTAATGAAAAACTGTTTTTT. Its protein is CASSPNVGQGNEKLFF.

The rearrangement uses TRBV5-4 and TRBJ2-3; D unclear. This CDR3 comprises 15 residues. V lost 0 bases to trimming and J lost 1 base, with 9 bases between them. Germline lookup yields CDR1 SGHNT and CDR2 YYREEE (reference sequence). DNA for the CDR3: TGTGCCAGCAGCTTGGCGGTAGAGCGCACAGATACGCAGTATTTT. As protein: CASSLAVERTDTQYF.

This chain uses TRBV6-6 with TRBJ1-1; TRBD1 matches 8 bases. The germline CDR1 and CDR2 sequences are MNHNY and SVGAGI (reference sequence). The V gene end was trimmed by 6 bases and the J gene end by 1 base; junction bases not matched to a gene: 4. The CDR3 runs to 14 residues. The CDR3 sequence is CASRHGQGNTEAFF. CDR3 sequence (DNA): TGTGCCAGCAGACACGGACAGGGGAACACTGAAGCTTTCTTT.

The DNA of the CDR3 is TGTGCCAGCAGCCAAGGCCAGACAGGGCTCTCCTACGAGCAGTACTTC. As protein: CASSQGQTGLSYEQYF. The chain recombines TRBV3-1 (or the pseudogene TRBV3-2) with TRBJ2-7; 7 bases align to TRBD1. The length of the CDR3 is 16 residues. CDR1 is LGHDT and CDR2 is YNNKEL in the germline V gene (reference sequence). V trimming: 1 base; J trimming: 0 bases; junction bases outside the gene matches: 6.

This chain joins TRBV18 and TRBJ1-5, with D possibly being TRBD1 (6 bases). V lost 4 bases and J 0 bases, leaving 13 bases between the germline ends. Germline V CDR1 and CDR2: KGHSH, LQKENI. This CDR3 comprises 16 residues. CDR3 sequence (DNA): TGTGCCAGCTCACTGTCGACAGGAAATAGCAATCAGCCCCAGCATTTT. Its protein is CASSLSTGNSNQPQHF. The full variable domain, in which reference TRBV18 and TRBJ1-5 provide the parts outside the CDR3, is NAGVMQNPRHLVRRRGQEARLRCSPMKGHSHVYWYRQLPEEGLKFMVYLQKENIIDESGMPKERFSAEFPKEGPSILRIQQVVRGDSAAYFCASSLSTGNSNQPQHFGDGTRLSIL.

The genes are TRBV3-1 (or the pseudogene TRBV3-2) and TRBJ1-1, with D maybe TRBD1 (5 bases). V was cut by 2 bases and J by 7 bases, with 11 bases left in between. Germline lookup yields CDR1 LGHDT and CDR2 YNNKEL (reference sequence). The CDR3 runs to 13 residues. CDR3 in DNA: TGTGCCAGCAGCCAACTCCGGGGGTTTGAAGCTTTCTTT. Translated: CASSQLRGFEAFF.

This clone was seen ten or more times. The chain carries TRBV3-1 (or the pseudogene TRBV3-2) and TRBJ2-3; a weak D match, TRBD2 (5 bases). The CDR3 extends over 17 amino acids. The ends were cut back, 0 bases at V and 2 bases at J, with 15 bases in the middle. Germline lookup yields CDR1 LGHDT and CDR2 YNNKEL (reference sequence). The CDR3 nucleotides read TGTGCCAGCAGCCAAGATGGGCTAGCATCTATCACAGATACGCAGTATTTT. Residues: CASSQDGLASITDTQYF.

The chain uses TRBV4-2 and TRBJ2-7, with D possibly matching TRBD1 (5 bases). The CDR3 is made up of 13 amino acids. Trimming left V 2 bases short and J 5 bases short, with 10 bases between. Germline values: CDR1 LGHNA, CDR2 YNFKEQ. In nucleotides, the CDR3 is TGTGCCAGCAGCCAATACGTCAGGGACGAGCAGTACTTC. It specifies CASSQYVRDEQYF.

The chain joins TRBV27 to TRBJ1-5; possible D gene TRBD1, 5 bases. The CDR3 length is 14 residues. CDR1 is MNHEY, CDR2 SMNVEV, per germline (reference sequence). V lost 2 bases and J 4 bases, leaving 9 bases between the germline ends. CDR3 in DNA: TGTGCCAGCAGTTTAAGTTACAGGAATCAGCCCCAGCATTTT. Translating gives CASSLSYRNQPQHF.

This clone was found a few times. This rearrangement joins TRBV11-2 to TRBJ2-5, with D perhaps matching TRBD1 (5 bases). The V and J ends lost 4 bases and 2 bases respectively, with 8 bases between them. Germline V lookup: CDR1 SGHAT, CDR2 FQNNGV. The CDR3 sequence is 13 residues long. The CDR3 sequence is CASSSTDQETQYF. The CDR3 coding sequence is TGTGCCAGCAGCTCGACAGATCAAGAGACCCAGTACTTC.

This chain uses TRBV27 with TRBJ1-4, with a weak D call TRBD1 (6 bases). CDR1 and CDR2 from the germline V gene are MNHEY and SMNVEV (reference sequence). V shed 4 bases and J shed 5 bases, with 11 bases lying between them. The length of the CDR3 is 14 residues. Here the CDR3 reads CASSSGVSNEKLFF. The CDR3 DNA sequence: TGTGCCAGCAGTTCAGGGGTATCCAATGAAAAACTGTTTTTT.

This clone was observed a single time. The rearrangement joins TRBV12-5 to TRBJ1-5; D remains ambiguous. This CDR3 is built from 12 residues. V was pared by 6 bases and J by 7 bases, with 10 bases between. From germline, CDR1 is LGHNT and CDR2 FRNRAP. The CDR3 region has the DNA TGTGCTAGTGGCTCAGGCTGGCAGCCCCAGCATTTT. It translates to CASGSGWQPQHF.

The rearrangement uses TRBV11-2 and TRBJ1-6; TRBD1 agrees at 7 bases. V trimming: 5 bases; J trimming: 13 bases; junction bases outside the gene matches: 8. This CDR3 has 13 amino acids. The germline CDR1 and CDR2 sequences are SGHAT and FQNNGV. CDR3 in DNA: TGTGCCAGCAGCCTGGGGACAGTTAATCCCCTCCACTTT. As protein: CASSLGTVNPLHF.